What follows are 5 T cell receptor beta chains derived from one specimen sequenced in a study of T cell changes during pregnancy in multiple sclerosis. Generated by immunoSEQ multiplex PCR, the TCRdb table keeps only in-frame clones and is missing some. The data contain 70,000 to 90,000 clones, roughly nine tenths of them seen just once; the ten biggest clones take up around 3.3%. Sequences were derived from PBMCs, sampled in the first trimester of pregnancy. The receptors originated from a female donor in good health, serving as a control in a pregnancy study. Some clones in this sample may be carry-over from other donors' samples.

The V gene is TRBV6-6, the J gene TRBJ2-5; tentative D call: TRBD1 (5 bases). With 8 bases removed from V and 5 bases from J, the gap between germline ends came to 15 bases. CDR3 length equals 13 residues. Germline V gives CDR1 MNHNY, CDR2 SVGAGI (reference sequence). In DNA form, the CDR3 reads TGTGCCAGCGTTCCCGAGTGGGGCGAGACCCAGTACTTC. It specifies CASVPEWGETQYF.

The chain has TRBV11-2 and TRBJ1-6, with D perhaps matching TRBD1 (5 bases). This CDR3 contains 14 residues. Germline V CDR1 and CDR2: SGHAT, FQNNGV. V was cut by 2 bases and J by 8 bases, with 10 bases left in between. The CDR3 DNA reads as TGTGCCAGCAGCTTAATCAGGGCTGATTCACCCCTCCACTTT. Amino acid sequence: CASSLIRADSPLHF.

The chain employs TRBV4-3 and TRBJ1-4, with D perhaps TRBD1 (5 bases). V lost 0 bases and J lost 5, with 10 bases in between. The germline CDR1 and CDR2 sequences are LGHNA and YSLEER. The CDR3 consists of 15 residues. DNA of the CDR3: TGCGCCAGCAGCCAAGATTTGGGGCCCAATGAAAAACTGTTTTTT. It specifies CASSQDLGPNEKLFF.

The chain has TRBV19 and TRBJ2-1; TRBD2 aligns across 8 bases. Trimming took 4 bases from V and 4 from J; bases not matched to a gene: 9. CDR3 length: 16 amino acids. Germline V gene data show CDR1 as LNHDA and CDR2 as SQIVND (reference sequence). Here the CDR3 reads CASSKFSGTFYNEQFF. CDR3 sequence (DNA): TGTGCCAGTAGTAAATTTAGCGGGACTTTTTACAATGAGCAGTTCTTC. The full variable domain, rest sourced from reference TRBV19 and TRBJ2-1, is DGGITQSPKYLFRKEGQNVTLSCEQNLNHDAMYWYRQDPGQGLRLIYYSQIVNDFQKGDIAEGYSVSREKKESFPLTVTSAQKNPTAFYLCASSKFSGTFYNEQFFGPGTRLTVL.

The rearrangement links TRBV11-2 to TRBJ1-1; TRBD1 matches 8 bases. The V and J ends lost 5 bases and 3 bases, in that order; junction bases with no gene match: 5. Germline-derived CDR1 and CDR2 are SGHAT and FQNNGV. This CDR3 is 14 amino acids long. The CDR3 DNA follows: TGTGCCAGCAGCGCGGACAGGGAGGACACTGAAGCTTTCTTT. Amino acids: CASSADREDTEAFF.